The 30 T cell receptor beta chains below all came from one sample that was sequenced in a study of T cell clones after liver transplantation. Method: immunoSEQ multiplex PCR; TCRdb's copy keeps in-frame clones and lacks some. Seen here are around 8,400 clones, 80% observed once, and the top ten hold about 42%. The sequences come from CD8+ T cells from blood, collected before liver transplant. These receptors were collected from a human donor who received a liver transplant.

Only a few counts were recorded for this clone. This chain joins TRBV27 and TRBJ2-7; TRBD1 aligns across 9 bases. This CDR3 spans 12 amino acids. The V gene end was trimmed by 5 bases and the J gene end by 11 bases; junction bases not matched to a gene: 7. The germline V gene encodes CDR1 MNHEY and CDR2 SMNVEV (reference sequence). The CDR3 region is CASSDHRDREYF. In nucleotides, the CDR3 is TGTGCCAGCAGTGACCACCGGGACAGGGAGTACTTC.

The chain has TRBV28 and TRBJ1-6, with TRBD1 matching over 9 bases. In germline, CDR1 is MDHEN, CDR2 SYDVKM. The CDR3 extends over 16 amino acids. The J segment lost 11 bases and the V segment lost 3 bases, leaving 11 bases of the junction unmatched. The CDR3 region has the DNA TGTGCCAGCAGTTTTACAAAGGGACAGGGAGTACCACCCCTCCACTTT. This gives the protein CASSFTKGQGVPPLHF.

This sequence joins TRBV9 and TRBJ1-1; D not resolved. The germline V and J ends were trimmed by 0 bases and 7 bases, with 7 bases remaining between them. The CDR3 spans 12 residues. CDR1 and CDR2 (germline): SGDLS, YYNGEE. CDR3 protein: CASSVEGGEAFF. DNA for the CDR3: TGTGCCAGCAGCGTAGAAGGAGGTGAAGCTTTCTTT. Based on the CDR3 plus reference TRBV9 and TRBJ1-1, the full variable domain is DSGVTQTPKHLITATGQRVTLRCSPRSGDLSVYWYQQSLDQGLQFLIQYYNGEERAKGNILERFSAQQFPDLHSELNLSSLELGDSALYFCASSVEGGEAFFGQGTRLTVV.

The CDR3 coding sequence is TGTGCCAGCAGTTTACGGATTGAGGCTGAAGCTTTCTTT. Translated, it gives CASSLRIEAEAFF. The chain recombines TRBV27 with TRBJ1-1; D unresolved. The V and J ends lost 2 bases and 6 bases respectively, with 10 bases between them. The CDR3 loop spans 13 amino acids. CDR1 is MNHEY, CDR2 SMNVEV, per germline (reference sequence).

Concerning this clone itself: One end of the junction fails to match germline, which may point to a read error. The V call is TRBV19, the J call TRBJ1-2; no reliable D call. There are 13 residues in the CDR3. Germline assignment: CDR1 LNHDA and CDR2 SQIVND (reference sequence). CDR3 coding DNA: TGTGCCAGTAGTATGAGTTTGGACTACGGCTACACCTTC. The encoded protein is CASSMSLDYGYTF.

The chain has TRBV10-3 and TRBJ1-1, with D perhaps matching TRBD1 (5 bases). The germline CDR1 and CDR2 sequences are ENHRY and SYGVKD. V lost 10 bases, J lost 5 bases, and 14 bases lay in between. The CDR3 has 12 residues. The DNA for the CDR3 is TGTGCCACCGGGACTCCTGAAACTGAAGCTTTCTTT. Translated: CATGTPETEAFF.

The chain is built from TRBV27 and TRBJ2-5, with TRBD1 matching over 8 bases. The CDR3 is 15 residues long. Germline-derived CDR1 and CDR2 are MNHEY and SMNVEV (reference sequence). V dropped 2 bases and J dropped 3; count of bases not matched to a gene: 5. The CDR3 nucleotides are TGTGCCAGCAGTTTAAAGGCAGGGGGCGAAGAGACCCAGTACTTC. This sequence encodes CASSLKAGGEETQYF.

J is TRBJ2-7 and V is TRBV28; the match to TRBD1 covers 8 bases. The length of the CDR3 is 18 residues. Germline V gives CDR1 MDHEN, CDR2 SYDVKM. V shed 10 bases and J 4 bases; nucleotides not matched to a gene: 24. The CDR3 DNA is TGTGCCAACCCATACATTACCCACCCCGGACAGGGTGCGTACGAGCAGTACTTC. This gives the protein CANPYITHPGQGAYEQYF.

This rearrangement joins TRBV4-2 to TRBJ2-1, with 9 bases that match TRBD1. CDR3 length equals 18 residues. Looked up from germline, CDR1 is LGHNA and CDR2 is YNFKEQ. The junction had 21 bases not matched to a gene; V was cut back by 5 bases and J by 10 bases. CDR3 sequence (DNA): TGTGCCAGCAGCGTCCGGGACAGGGTCCCCGGTCGGGCAGGGGAGCAGTTCTTC. This encodes CASSVRDRVPGRAGEQFF.

This chain uses TRBV6-4 with TRBJ2-3; 10 nucleotides align to TRBD1. The V gene's germline CDR1 is MRHNA and CDR2 SNTAGT. The CDR3 is 15 residues long. V dropped 0 bases and J dropped 4; count of bases not matched to a gene: 1. The CDR3, as DNA: TGTGCCAGCAGTGACTCGACAGGGGGCGCAGATACGCAGTATTTT. Translating it yields CASSDSTGGADTQYF.

The gene calls are TRBV29-1 and TRBJ2-3; 8 nucleotides match TRBD1. V shed 6 bases and J 0 bases; nucleotides not matched to a gene: 8. Germline values: CDR1 SQVTM, CDR2 ANQGSEA. This CDR3 comprises 15 residues. The CDR3 sequence: CSVGGQADSTDTQYF. The DNA of the CDR3 is TGCAGCGTGGGGGGACAGGCCGATAGCACAGATACGCAGTATTTT.

Concerning this clone: Mismatch with germline at one junction end may stem from a read error. The chain is built from TRBV15 and TRBJ1-2, with D uncertain. Germline assignment: CDR1 LNHNV and CDR2 YYDKDF (reference sequence). CDR3 length: 16 amino acids. CDR3 amino acids: CATSRELRSGDYGYTF. CDR3 DNA sequence: TGTGCCACCAGTAGAGAACTCAGGTCCGGGGACTATGGCTACACCTTC.

This chain connects TRBV7-9 to TRBJ2-7; D gene ambiguous. CDR3 length: 12 residues. V was cut by 3 bases and J by 5 bases, with 8 bases left in between. Germline CDR1 SEHNR, CDR2 FQNEAQ (reference sequence). CDR3 sequence: CASSFHFNEQYF. DNA of the CDR3: TGTGCCAGCAGCTTCCACTTTAACGAGCAGTACTTC. The complete variable domain, with remaining parts taken from reference TRBV7-9 and TRBJ2-7, reads DTGVSQNPRHKITKRGQNVTFRCDPISEHNRLYWYRQTLGQGPEFLTYFQNEAQLEKSRLLSDRFSAERPKGSFSTLEIQRTEQGDSAMYLCASSFHFNEQYFGPGTRLTVT.

The rearrangement links TRBV28 to TRBJ1-1, with D possibly TRBD1 on 5 matching bases. Germline CDR1 MDHEN, CDR2 SYDVKM. The length of the CDR3 is 12 residues. V lost 6 bases, J lost 4 bases, and 9 bases lay in between. The CDR3 nucleotides read TGTGCCAGCAGACCAGGGTTCACTGAAGCTTTCTTT. Translation: CASRPGFTEAFF.

The genes are TRBV27 and TRBJ1-2; possibly TRBD1 for D (5 bases). Trimming took off 6 bases at V and 3 bases at J, with 14 bases between the two ends. The germline V gene has CDR1 MNHEY and CDR2 SMNVEV (reference sequence). This CDR3 is 14 amino acids long. The CDR3 is CASSSSTEYYGYTF. In DNA form, the CDR3 reads TGTGCCAGCAGCTCATCGACAGAATACTATGGCTACACCTTC.

This chain links TRBV30 with TRBJ2-5; D is perhaps TRBD1 (6 bases). The CDR3 is made up of 15 amino acids. Germline V gene sequence: CDR1 GTSNPN, CDR2 SVGIG (reference sequence). Trimming stripped 3 bases from V and 4 bases from J, with 18 bases between. The CDR3 reads CAWSIPGVGTETQYF. The CDR3 bases are TGTGCCTGGAGCATACCAGGGGTGGGAACAGAGACCCAGTACTTC.

The chain couples TRBV11-2 to TRBJ1-1; D is possibly TRBD1 (6 bases). Germline lookup yields CDR1 SGHAT and CDR2 FQNNGV. This CDR3 has 12 residues. Deletions cut 5 bases from V and 8 bases from J, with 12 bases between. CDR3 coding DNA: TGTGCCAGCAGCGCGATGAGGGGGGAAGCTTTCTTT. Protein sequence: CASSAMRGEAFF.

The chain recombines TRBV10-1 with TRBJ1-1, with a possible D match to TRBD1 (6 bases). The germline V gene encodes CDR1 WNHNN and CDR2 SYGVQD (reference sequence). The V gene lost 0 bases and the J gene lost 1 base, with 6 bases spanning the gap. There are 14 residues in the CDR3. The CDR3 nucleotides are TGCGCCAGCAGTGAGTCGACAGGGAACACTGAAGCTTTCTTT. Amino acid sequence: CASSESTGNTEAFF.

This clone was observed a handful of times. The chain joins TRBV10-3 to TRBJ2-2; 7 positions match TRBD2. The trim removed 3 bases at V and 0 bases at J, leaving 1 base unmatched. Germline lookup yields CDR1 ENHRY and CDR2 SYGVKD. This CDR3 spans 15 amino acids. The CDR3 region is CAISDGGANTGELFF. CDR3 nucleotide sequence: TGTGCCATCAGTGATGGGGGGGCGAACACCGGGGAGCTGTTTTTT.

The J gene is TRBJ2-7, the V gene TRBV28; TRBD2 matches at 12 bases. Germline V gene lookup returns CDR1 MDHEN and CDR2 SYDVKM. With V trimmed by 8 bases and J by 2 bases, 10 bases remained unmatched. CDR3 length: 16 residues. The DNA of the CDR3 is TGTGCCAGCGAAACCGGGACTAGCGGGTGGGCCTACGAGCAGTACTTC. As protein: CASETGTSGWAYEQYF.

The chain is built from TRBV21-1 and TRBJ2-7; TRBD1, the D gene given by the table, was not confirmed from the DNA. TRBV21-1 is a pseudogene segment. This CDR3 spans 13 amino acids. CDR3 sequence reads: CARSQGVMDEQYF. The DNA of the CDR3 is TGTGCCCGCTCCCAGGGGGTCATGGACGAGCAGTACTTC.

This clone was detected once. The chain joins TRBV18 to TRBJ2-2; 7 bases line up with TRBD1. With V trimmed by 6 bases and J by 6 bases, 10 bases remained unmatched. CDR3 length: 15 amino acids. Per the germline V gene, CDR1 is KGHSH and CDR2 is LQKENI. The CDR3 region has the DNA TGTGCCAGCTCGTTGACAGTCCAGGGGGCCGGGGAGCTGTTTTTT. Translated: CASSLTVQGAGELFF.

This chain joins TRBV27 and TRBJ1-5; 8 positions agree with TRBD1. CDR3 length: 14 amino acids. Germline V CDR1 and CDR2: MNHEY, SMNVEV (reference sequence). After removal of 8 bases from V and 4 bases from J, the junction contained 7 bases not matched to a gene. The CDR3: CASGRQGANQPQHF. The CDR3 DNA is TGTGCCAGCGGTCGCCAGGGGGCTAATCAGCCCCAGCATTTT.

The chain joins TRBV10-3 to TRBJ2-1, with 9 bases matching TRBD1. CDR1 is ENHRY, CDR2 SYGVKD, per germline. V was clipped by 8 bases and J by 4 bases; unmatched bases: 3. The CDR3 is made up of 13 amino acids. DNA for the CDR3: TGTGCCATCCGGACAGGGGATTACAATGAGCAGTTCTTC. It is translated as CAIRTGDYNEQFF.

V usage is TRBV5-4 and J usage is TRBJ2-5; 10 bases are shared with TRBD1. Germline CDR1 SGHNT, CDR2 YYREEE (reference sequence). V trimming: 2 bases; J trimming: 5 bases; junction bases outside the gene matches: 6. This CDR3 is built from 15 residues. CDR3 residues: CASSFPGQGLETQYF. The CDR3 DNA is TGTGCCAGCAGCTTTCCGGGACAGGGGTTGGAGACCCAGTACTTC.

The chain links TRBV6-5 to TRBJ2-7, with 7 bases lining up with TRBD1. Germline assignment: CDR1 MNHEY and CDR2 SVGAGI. The junction had 4 bases not matched to a gene; V was cut back by 0 bases and J by 5 bases. There are 14 residues in the CDR3. The CDR3 spells CASSYSRGGNEQYF. CDR3 nucleotide sequence: TGTGCCAGCAGTTACTCGAGAGGGGGCAACGAGCAGTACTTC.

The sample holds one count of this clone. This chain uses TRBV5-1 with TRBJ1-2, with D possibly being TRBD1 (5 bases). Germline V lookup: CDR1 SGHRS, CDR2 YFSETQ. The germline V and J ends were trimmed by 0 bases and 2 bases, with 14 bases remaining between them. The CDR3 consists of 16 residues. This CDR3 reads CASSLGGAGINYGYTF. The CDR3 bases are TGCGCCAGCAGCTTGGGCGGGGCCGGGATAAACTATGGCTACACCTTC.

The chain employs TRBV18 and TRBJ2-7; D possibly corresponds to TRBD2 (5 bases). Trimming removed 2 bases from V and 3 bases from J, with 5 bases in between. The CDR3 covers 12 residues. Germline lookup yields CDR1 KGHSH and CDR2 LQKENI. The DNA for the CDR3 is TGTGCCAGCTCACCAGAGGGCTACGAGCAGTACTTC. It yields the protein CASSPEGYEQYF. The full variable domain, its missing parts supplied by reference TRBV18 and TRBJ2-7, is NAGVMQNPRHLVRRRGQEARLRCSPMKGHSHVYWYRQLPEEGLKFMVYLQKENIIDESGMPKERFSAEFPKEGPSILRIQQVVRGDSAAYFCASSPEGYEQYFGPGTRLTVT.

V is TRBV30 and J is TRBJ2-7; 9 bases align to TRBD1. CDR3 length equals 15 residues. The germline gives CDR1 GTSNPN, CDR2 SVGIG (reference sequence). Trimming removed 3 bases from V and 5 bases from J; junction bases left unmatched: 11. This CDR3 is CAWSSTGTGLNEQYF. The DNA for the CDR3 is TGTGCCTGGAGCTCGACCGGGACAGGGTTGAACGAGCAGTACTTC.

V usage is TRBV7-3 and J usage is TRBJ2-1; tentative D call: TRBD2 (5 bases). Trimming took 5 bases from V and 5 from J, leaving 13 bases between them. CDR3 length: 14 amino acids. Germline assignment: CDR1 SGHTA and CDR2 FQGTGA. CDR3 bases: TGTGCCAGCAGCATCGGCGGGCAGCACAATGAGCAGTTCTTC. This gives the protein CASSIGGQHNEQFF. Together with reference TRBV7-3 and TRBJ2-1, the CDR3 gives the full variable domain: GAGVSQTPSNKVTEKGKYVELRCDPISGHTALYWYRQSLGQGPEFLIYFQGTGAADDSGLPNDRFFAVRPEGSVSTLKIQRTERGDSAVYLCASSIGGQHNEQFFGPGTRLTVL.